A selection of T cell receptor beta chains follows, all from one sample in a study of blood T cell repertoires in COVID-19. TCRdb keeps only in-frame clones here, not all; method: immunoSEQ multiplex PCR. Of about 340,000 clones in the sample, 65% to 90% were seen once. Source material: peripheral blood. All receptors come from a woman in her fifties or sixties with COVID-19, enrolled during active disease. CDR3s include the opening cysteine and the closing phenylalanine or tryptophan. Fields, in order: V gene, clone size, D gene, J gene, CDR3 DNA, CDR3 protein. The D gene is left open where the match is weak. The size field is filled for only some rows; it gives once, few, many or a size class.

TRBV11-3	few	TRBD2	TRBJ2-7	TGTGCCAGCAGCTTAGCGATAGCGGGGGAGTACGAGCAGTACTTC	CASSLAIAGEYEQYF
TRBV5-6	.	TRBD1	TRBJ1-2	TGTGCCAGCAGCTGGGGACAGGGAGTCTATGGCTACACCTTC	CASSWGQGVYGYTF
TRBV5-4	.	.	TRBJ2-7	TGTGCCAGCAACAGGAATGAAGGGGAGCAGTACTTC	CASNRNEGEQYF
TRBV6-6	.	.	TRBJ1-2	TGTGCCAGCAGTTTCTCAGGGGATCATGGCTACACCTTC	CASSFSGDHGYTF
TRBV27	.	TRBD2	TRBJ2-5	TGTGCCAGCAGTTCGGGACTAGCGGGGGGATACCAAGAGACCCAGTACTTC	CASSSGLAGGYQETQYF
TRBV7-3	.	.	TRBJ1-2	TGTGCCAGCAGCATTGCAGGATCCTATGGCTACACCTTC	CASSIAGSYGYTF
TRBV12-2	.	.	TRBJ1-1	TGTGCAAGTCGCTTAGAACCCCCAGGGGACACTGAAGCTTTCTTT	CASRLEPPGDTEAFF
TRBV11-2	once	.	TRBJ1-1	TGTGCCAGCAGCATTAGGGGTGAAGGGATGAACACTGAAGCTTTCTTT	CASSIRGEGMNTEAFF
TRBV7-9	few	.	TRBJ1-3	TGTGCCAGCAGCTTACCGGCTGGAAACACCATATATTTT	CASSLPAGNTIYF
TRBV5-1	.	.	TRBJ1-4	TGCGCCAGCAGCCCTCGTGCGGGTGGGAATGAAAAACTGTTTTTT	CASSPRAGGNEKLFF
TRBV28	.	.	TRBJ1-2	TGTGCCAGCAGTGGGCAGGGGCGCCACTATGGCTACACCTTC	CASSGQGRHYGYTF
TRBV3-1/TRBV3-2	.	TRBD1	TRBJ1-3	TGTGCCAGCAGCCGGACAGGGGACGGAAACACCATATATTTT	CASSRTGDGNTIYF
TRBV12-5	.	.	TRBJ2-1	TGTGCTAGTGGTTCTATTACAGGCTATGTGTCCTACAATGAGCAGTTCTTC	CASGSITGYVSYNEQFF
TRBV10-2	.	TRBD2	TRBJ2-7	TGCGCCAGCAGTAACCTAGGACTAGCGGCCGACTACGAGCAGTACTTC	CASSNLGLAADYEQYF
TRBV18	.	TRBD2	TRBJ2-1	TGTGCCAGCTCACGGGGACTAGCGGGGGGCCCGAACAATGAGCAGTTCTTC	CASSRGLAGGPNNEQFF
TRBV11-2	.	.	TRBJ2-7	TGTGCCAGCAGCTTCTCCGGGGATACCTACGAGCAGTACTTC	CASSFSGDTYEQYF
TRBV7-9	.	.	TRBJ1-3	TGTGCCAGCAGCTCATCAAGCGGAAACACCATATATTTT	CASSSSSGNTIYF
TRBV5-4	.	.	TRBJ1-1	TGTGCCAGCAGCACCCGACAGTTGAACACTGAAGCTTTCTTT	CASSTRQLNTEAFF
TRBV23-1	.	TRBD1	TRBJ2-2	TGCGCCAGCAGCCAATCCCCATTATGGACAGGAAAGAGAAACACCGGGGAGCTGTTTTTT	CASSQSPLWTGKRNTGELFF
TRBV2	.	TRBD1	TRBJ2-7	TGTGCCAGCAGTCTGGACAGGCTCTCCTACGAGCAGTACTTC	CASSLDRLSYEQYF
TRBV11-2	.	TRBD1	TRBJ1-4	TGTGCCAGCAGCTTAGGGGACAGTGTTAATGAAAAACTGTTTTTT	CASSLGDSVNEKLFF
TRBV9	once	TRBD1	TRBJ2-7	TGTGCCAGCAGCGCCTTCCGGGACAGGGGATACGAGCAGTACTTC	CASSAFRDRGYEQYF
TRBV4-3	.	TRBD2	TRBJ2-3	TGCGCCAGCAGCCAAGATATAGCGCGGGGGACAGATACGCAGTATTTT	CASSQDIARGTDTQYF
TRBV11-3	.	.	TRBJ1-1	TGTGCCAGCGGCTTCCTCACTGAAGCTTTCTTT	CASGFLTEAFF